The next 12 T cell receptor beta chains were all read from a single sample in a study of blood T cell repertoires in COVID-19. Assay used: immunoSEQ multiplex PCR; TCRdb lists only in-frame clones, some missing. The sample has over 110,000 clones, around 82% seen once. Sequenced material: PBMCs or T cells enriched from blood (not recorded which). These receptors originate from a man aged 45-65 years in a cohort exposed to, infected with or recovered from COVID-19 (not recorded which).

This clone has a handful of counts. The J gene is TRBJ2-2, the V gene TRBV3-1 (or the pseudogene TRBV3-2), with TRBD1 matching 7 bases. Germline CDR1 LGHDT, CDR2 YNNKEL (reference sequence). The CDR3 contains 13 residues. J was trimmed by 5 bases and V by 5 bases; bases with no gene match: 2. The CDR3 nucleotides are TGTGCCAGCAGCGCCAGGGGGACCGGGGAGCTGTTTTTT. Translation gives CASSARGTGELFF.

The rearrangement joins TRBV7-8 to TRBJ1-1; no definite D call. This CDR3 comprises 15 residues. Trimming shortened V by 1 base and J by 0 bases, and 9 bases separated the two germline ends. Germline V lookup: CDR1 SGHVS, CDR2 FQNEAQ. CDR3: CASSLGVVMNTEAFF. CDR3 in DNA: TGTGCCAGCAGCTTAGGCGTTGTGATGAACACTGAAGCTTTCTTT. Full variable domain (rest looked up from reference TRBV7-8 and TRBJ1-1): GAGVSQSPRYKVAKRGQDVALRCDPISGHVSLFWYQQALGQGPEFLTYFQNEAQLDKSGLPSDRFFAERPEGSVSTLKIQRTQQEDSAVYLCASSLGVVMNTEAFFGQGTRLTVV.

This chain connects TRBV28 to TRBJ1-5, with D perhaps matching TRBD1 (6 bases). With 6 bases removed from V and 1 base from J, the gap between germline ends came to 19 bases. The CDR3 has 17 residues. CDR1 is MDHEN and CDR2 is SYDVKM in the germline V gene. CDR3 coding DNA: TGTGCCAGCAGCCCCCGAGTCACAGGGAAAAGCAATCAGCCCCAGCATTTT. Its protein product is CASSPRVTGKSNQPQHF. The entire variable domain, with the rest obtained from reference TRBV28 and TRBJ1-5, is as follows: DVKVTQSSRYLVKRTGEKVFLECVQDMDHENMFWYRQDPGLGLRLIYFSYDVKMKEKGDIPEGYSVSREKKERFSLILESASTNQTSMYLCASSPRVTGKSNQPQHFGDGTRLSIL.

V gene TRBV5-1 combines with J gene TRBJ2-2, with D possibly matching TRBD1 (6 bases). The CDR3 is 16 residues long. V lost 0 bases, J lost 5 bases, and 14 bases lay in between. Germline assignment: CDR1 SGHRS and CDR2 YFSETQ. This CDR3 reads CASSLEQGRVTGELFF. As DNA, the CDR3 is TGCGCCAGCAGCTTGGAACAGGGTCGGGTGACCGGGGAGCTGTTTTTT.

This rearrangement joins TRBV19 to TRBJ2-2, with 15 bases lining up with TRBD2. CDR3 size: 16 residues. Germline V gives CDR1 LNHDA, CDR2 SQIVND (reference sequence). V was pared by 10 bases and J by 4 bases, with 7 bases of the junction left unmatched. The DNA for the CDR3 is TGTGCCACCAGGACTAGCGGGGGGGCTAGCACCGGGGAGCTGTTTTTT. This translates into CATRTSGGASTGELFF.

The genes are TRBV24-1 and TRBJ1-1; 9 bases agree with TRBD1. This CDR3 comprises 13 residues. Germline values: CDR1 KGHDR, CDR2 SFDVKD. V shed 10 bases, J shed 5 bases, and the junction held 7 bases outside the gene matches. CDR3 nucleotide sequence: TGTGCCACGGAGGACAGGGGTAGGACTGAAGCTTTCTTT. Amino acid sequence: CATEDRGRTEAFF.

The chain is built from TRBV6-5 and TRBJ1-2; 8 bases are shared with TRBD1. The J segment lost 10 bases and the V segment lost 1 base, leaving 5 bases of the junction unmatched. The CDR3 length is 13 residues. Germline CDR1 is MNHEY and CDR2 is SVGAGI. CDR3 loop: CASSYYARGPYTF. The CDR3 DNA reads TGTGCCAGCAGTTACTATGCCAGGGGGCCCTACACCTTC.

This clone has a handful of counts. The rearrangement uses TRBV7-9 and TRBJ2-2, with D perhaps matching TRBD1 (5 bases). Trimming cost V 3 bases and J 6 bases, with 11 bases left between them. Germline V CDR1 and CDR2: SEHNR, FQNEAQ (reference sequence). This CDR3 spans 14 amino acids. CDR3 in DNA: TGTGCCAGCAGCTTCCTCGACAGATCCGGGGAGCTGTTTTTT. It yields the protein CASSFLDRSGELFF.

The V and J genes are TRBV27 and TRBJ2-5; TRBD1 matches 11 bases. J was trimmed by 1 base and V by 2 bases; bases with no gene match: 0. Germline lookup yields CDR1 MNHEY and CDR2 SMNVEV (reference sequence). The CDR3 covers 15 residues. This CDR3 reads CASSLGTGGQETQYF. As DNA, the CDR3 is TGTGCCAGCAGTTTAGGGACAGGGGGCCAAGAGACCCAGTACTTC.

The chain couples TRBV27 to TRBJ1-5; perhaps TRBD1 as D (5 bases). The V and J ends lost 7 bases and 1 base respectively, with 8 bases between them. Looked up from germline, CDR1 is MNHEY and CDR2 is SMNVEV (reference sequence). The CDR3 spans 13 residues. The CDR3 sequence: CASKAGSNQPQHF. The CDR3 DNA reads as TGTGCCAGCAAGGCAGGGAGCAATCAGCCCCAGCATTTT.

The V and J genes are TRBV27 and TRBJ2-5; 14 bases fit TRBD2. The CDR3 covers 17 residues. Per the germline V gene, CDR1 is MNHEY and CDR2 is SMNVEV (reference sequence). The J segment lost 4 bases and the V segment lost 4 bases, leaving 8 bases of the junction unmatched. The CDR3 here is CASSSGTSGSLGETQYF. The DNA for the CDR3 is TGTGCCAGCAGTTCGGGGACTAGCGGGAGTCTTGGAGAGACCCAGTACTTC.

The chain carries TRBV3-1 (or the pseudogene TRBV3-2) and TRBJ2-7; 10 nucleotides match TRBD1. The CDR3 loop spans 14 amino acids. V shed 4 bases and J 3 bases; nucleotides not matched to a gene: 3. CDR1 LGHDT and CDR2 YNNKEL come from the germline V gene (reference sequence). In DNA, the CDR3 is TGTGCCAGCAGCCCTGGACAGGGGGACTACGAGCAGTACTTC. This codes for CASSPGQGDYEQYF.